This T cell receptor (beta chain) was captured in a study of technical replicates of blood from a few donors. This table comes from immunoSEQ multiplex PCR, and its TCRdb copy is limited to in-frame clones, with some not included. This table holds about 61,000 clones, about 96% found once. The CDR3 length is 11 residues. The germline gives CDR1 SNHLY, CDR2 FYNNEI. V lost 6 bases and J lost 9; bases outside the gene matches: 2. The chain combines TRBV2 with TRBJ2-3; 8 bases fit TRBD1. This TCR was sampled from a human donor in good health. What was sequenced was T cells isolated from PBMCs. CDR3 DNA sequence: TGTGCCAGCAGAGGGACAGGAACGCAGTATTTT. Translated: CASRGTGTQYF.